Below, 5 T cell receptor beta chains from the same sample are listed, as sequenced in a study of blood T cells in healthy people across ages. Alongside a J-beta primer mix, a sample-barcoded 5' primer served in a second PCR lasting roughly 6 to 11 cycles. TCRdb analysed the 5' RACE reads with MiXCR anew, one entry per CDR3 protein. The sample gives 1,800,000 or so distinct CDR3 sequences, about two fifths of which show up once; about 21% is in the top ten. Sequenced input: blood. The source of these receptors is a human donor in good health.

J is TRBJ2-4 and V is TRBV12-3 or TRBV12-4; D may be TRBD1 (6 bases). V was clipped by 5 bases and J by 8 bases, with 16 bases between them. The CDR3 runs 14 residues. This CDR3 is CASSRTGPGDIQYF. The DNA for the CDR3 is TGTGCCAGCAGTCGAACAGGGCCTGGGGACATTCAGTACTTC.

This chain links TRBV20-1 with TRBJ2-7; either TRBD1 or TRBD2 may fit D (5 bases each). CDR1 is DFQATT and CDR2 is SNEGSKA in the germline V gene (reference sequence). The length of the CDR3 is 12 residues. Trimming removed 6 bases at V and 6 bases at J, with 15 bases between. CDR3 in amino acids: CSARFRGAEQYF. CDR3 sequence (DNA): TGCAGTGCCAGGTTTCGAGGGGCCGAGCAGTACTTC.

The chain is built from TRBV7-2 and TRBJ2-3, with 12 bases fitting TRBD2. This CDR3 has 16 residues. J gave up 4 bases and V 5 bases, and 7 bases lay outside the gene matches. Germline V lookup: CDR1 SGHTA, CDR2 FQGNSA. As DNA, the CDR3 is TGTGCCAGCAGCCAACAACTAGCGGGAGGAGCAGATACGCAGTATTTT. Protein sequence: CASSQQLAGGADTQYF.

The sample holds one count of this clonotype. The chain joins TRBV11-2 to TRBJ1-1; no clear D. Germline CDR1 reads SGHAT; CDR2 reads FQNNGV. The CDR3 consists of 13 residues. Trimming took 6 bases from V and 1 from J, leaving 9 bases between them. CDR3 residues: CASRRSPNTEAFF. The CDR3 nucleotides read TGTGCCAGCAGGCGGTCGCCGAACACTGAAGCTTTCTTT.

The sample holds a few counts of this clonotype. V is TRBV20-1 and J is TRBJ1-6; 8 bases match TRBD1. Germline lookup yields CDR1 DFQATT and CDR2 SNEGSKA (reference sequence). This CDR3 is built from 14 residues. The trim removed 4 bases at V and 10 bases at J, leaving 9 bases unmatched. For the CDR3, the DNA is TGCAGTGCTACCAGGGGGCTCAGTATGTCACCCCTCCACTTT. The encoded protein is CSATRGLSMSPLHF.